This T cell receptor beta chain originates from a study of OX40 agonist ivuxolimab in advanced cancers. The junction had 4 bases not matched to a gene; V was cut back by 5 bases and J by 3 bases. The germline V gene has CDR1 SGHAT and CDR2 FQDESV (reference sequence). This CDR3 spans 15 amino acids. Produced via immunoSEQ multiplex PCR; TCRdb's table is partial and in-frame only. The sample includes about 61,000 clones, approximately 77% of them seen just once. This chain uses TRBV11-1 with TRBJ2-7; 13 bases are shared with TRBD2. The receptor was derived from an adult with an advanced solid tumor such as melanoma, head and neck, liver or kidney cancer. Here the sequenced sample was CD4+ or CD8+ T cells sorted from blood, taken in a trial of the OX40 agonist ivuxolimab. CDR3 sequence reads: CASSKGLAGVYEQYF. CDR3 nucleotides: TGTGCCAGCAGCAAAGGACTAGCGGGAGTCTACGAGCAGTACTTC.